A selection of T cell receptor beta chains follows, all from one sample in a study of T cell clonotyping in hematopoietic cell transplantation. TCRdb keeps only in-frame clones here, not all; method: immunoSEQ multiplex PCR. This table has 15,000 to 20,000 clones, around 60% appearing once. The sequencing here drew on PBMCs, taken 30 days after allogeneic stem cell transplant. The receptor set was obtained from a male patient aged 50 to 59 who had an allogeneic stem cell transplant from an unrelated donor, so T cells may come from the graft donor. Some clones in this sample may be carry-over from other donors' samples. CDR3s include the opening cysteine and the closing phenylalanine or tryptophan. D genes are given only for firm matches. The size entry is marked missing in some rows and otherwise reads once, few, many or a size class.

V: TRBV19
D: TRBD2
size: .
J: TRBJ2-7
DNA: TGTGCCACTAAGAGGCTAGCGGATACCTCGTACGAGCAGTACTTC
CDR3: CATKRLADTSYEQYF

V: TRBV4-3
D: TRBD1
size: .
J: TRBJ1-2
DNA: TGCGCCAGCAGCCAAGATACAGGGGCTTATGGCTACACCTTC
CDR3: CASSQDTGAYGYTF

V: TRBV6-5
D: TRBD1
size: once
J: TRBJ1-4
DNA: TGTGCCAGCAGAACGGACAGGGGGCGTGGGGAAAAACTGTTTTTT
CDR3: CASRTDRGRGEKLFF

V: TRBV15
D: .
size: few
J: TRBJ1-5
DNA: TGTGCCACCAGCAGCAAGGGTTACGGACAGCCCCAGCATTTT
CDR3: CATSSKGYGQPQHF

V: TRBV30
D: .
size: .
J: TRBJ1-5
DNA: TGTGCCTGGAGTGTAAACGGGGGCGGGCAGCCCCAGCATTTT
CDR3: CAWSVNGGGQPQHF

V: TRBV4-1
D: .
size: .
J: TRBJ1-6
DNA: TGCGCCAGCAGCCAAGGGGGACTGACTAATTCACCCCTCCACTTT
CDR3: CASSQGGLTNSPLHF

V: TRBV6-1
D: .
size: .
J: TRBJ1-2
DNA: TGTGCCAGCAGTGAAGCCGGCCGGAGGAGAGCTAACTATGGCTACACCTTC
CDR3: CASSEAGRRRANYGYTF

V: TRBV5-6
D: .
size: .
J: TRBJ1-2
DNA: TGTGCCAGCAGCTTTGGGGACACCAACTATGGCTACACCTTC
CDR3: CASSFGDTNYGYTF

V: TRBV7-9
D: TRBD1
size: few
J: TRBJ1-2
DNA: TGTGCCAGCAGCCTTGGGCAGGGGGCAGATGGCTACACCTTC
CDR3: CASSLGQGADGYTF

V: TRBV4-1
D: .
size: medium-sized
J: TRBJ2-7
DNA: TGCGCCAGTAGCGAAGGGTGGACCTACGAGCAGTACTTC
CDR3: CASSEGWTYEQYF

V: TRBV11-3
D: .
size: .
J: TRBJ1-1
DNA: TGTGCCAGCAGCTTAGGAGCCTACGAAGCTTTCTTT
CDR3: CASSLGAYEAFF